Presented here are 18 T cell receptor beta chains from one specimen sequenced in a study of control samples from healthy donors and cancer patients. Sequencing was performed with immunoSEQ multiplex PCR; in TCRdb, only in-frame clones are kept and a portion is missing. This repertoire comprises fewer than 200,000 clones; its ten largest clones make up around 2%. The source material was blood. These receptor sequences come from a woman aged 25-40 years in good health.

V and J are TRBV2 and TRBJ2-3; 10 bases match TRBD1. J lost 3 bases, V lost 5 bases, and 8 bases had no gene match. Germline V gene sequence: CDR1 SNHLY, CDR2 FYNNEI. The CDR3 is made up of 16 amino acids. The CDR3 reads CASSPGPGQGTDTQYF. The DNA for the CDR3 is TGTGCCAGCAGTCCAGGTCCGGGACAGGGGACAGATACGCAGTATTTT.

The chain combines TRBV15 with TRBJ1-2; D possibly corresponds to TRBD1 (5 bases). The germline V and J ends were trimmed by 0 bases and 5 bases, with 13 bases remaining between them. The CDR3 loop spans 15 amino acids. Germline V gene sequence: CDR1 LNHNV, CDR2 YYDKDF (reference sequence). The CDR3 protein is CATSRDETEYYGYTF. CDR3 nucleotide sequence: TGTGCCACCAGCAGAGATGAGACAGAGTATTATGGCTACACCTTC. Full variable domain (rest looked up from reference TRBV15 and TRBJ1-2): DAMVIQNPRYQVTQFGKPVTLSCSQTLNHNVMYWYQQKSSQAPKLLFHYYDKDFNNEADTPDNFQSRRPNTSFCFLDIRSPGLGDTAMYLCATSRDETEYYGYTFGSGTRLTVV.

The chain employs TRBV4-3 and TRBJ1-5; a possible D gene is TRBD1 (6 bases). This CDR3 comprises 14 residues. The V and J ends lost 3 bases and 5 bases respectively, with 11 bases between them. Per germline, CDR1 LGHNA and CDR2 YSLEER. The CDR3 nucleotides read TGCGCCAGCAGCCAGCGAAGGGGGGATCAGCCCCAGCATTTT. Translating it yields CASSQRRGDQPQHF.

The chain uses TRBV28 and TRBJ2-1; a weak D match, TRBD1 (5 bases). Germline V lookup: CDR1 MDHEN, CDR2 SYDVKM. The V and J ends lost 1 base and 0 bases respectively, with 16 bases between them. This CDR3 is 18 amino acids long. CDR3 sequence (DNA): TGTGCCAGCAGTTTATCTGGGGCGCGGACCGGCTCCTACAATGAGCAGTTCTTC. As protein: CASSLSGARTGSYNEQFF.

CDR3 bases: TGTGCCAGCAGCAATGGGCTGGAAGCTTTCTTT. Its protein is CASSNGLEAFF. The chain is built from TRBV7-9 and TRBJ1-1; D gene unclear. Trimming took off 5 bases at V and 8 bases at J, with 9 bases between the two ends. The germline V gene encodes CDR1 SEHNR and CDR2 FQNEAQ (reference sequence). The CDR3 runs 11 residues. Filled out from reference TRBV7-9 and TRBJ1-1, the complete variable domain reads DTGVSQNPRHKITKRGQNVTFRCDPISEHNRLYWYRQTLGQGPEFLTYFQNEAQLEKSRLLSDRFSAERPKGSFSTLEIQRTEQGDSAMYLCASSNGLEAFFGQGTRLTVV.

This chain links TRBV6-2 or TRBV6-3 with TRBJ1-2; D is ambiguous. This CDR3 region has 12 residues. V was clipped by 2 bases and J by 6 bases, with 7 bases between them. Germline assignment: CDR1 MNHEY and CDR2 SVGEGT. Here the CDR3 reads CASSYVGNGYTF. The CDR3 DNA is TGTGCCAGCAGTTACGTTGGGAATGGCTACACCTTC.

The V call is TRBV5-4, the J call TRBJ2-1, with 10 bases aligning to TRBD2. Germline values: CDR1 SGHNT, CDR2 YYREEE (reference sequence). The V and J ends lost 2 bases and 6 bases, in that order; junction bases with no gene match: 5. This CDR3 region has 15 residues. The CDR3 region has the DNA TGTGCCAGCAGCTTACAAGCGGGGGGGCCCAATGAGCAGTTCTTC. Translation: CASSLQAGGPNEQFF. The variable domain in full, completed from reference TRBV5-4 and TRBJ2-1, reads ETGVTQSPTHLIKTRGQQVTLRCSSQSGHNTVSWYQQALGQGPQFIFQYYREEENGRGNFPPRFSGLQFPNYSSELNVNALELDDSALYLCASSLQAGGPNEQFFGPGTRLTVL.

This chain joins TRBV6-6 and TRBJ2-1; D is unclear. Germline V gene lookup returns CDR1 MNHNY and CDR2 SVGAGI (reference sequence). The germline V and J ends were trimmed by 4 bases and 9 bases, with 10 bases remaining between them. This CDR3 region has 12 residues. In DNA, the CDR3 is TGTGCCAGCAGTTTAACCCCAATTGAGCAGTTCTTC. Translation gives CASSLTPIEQFF.

V usage is TRBV18 and J usage is TRBJ2-7, with 7 bases lining up with TRBD1. Per germline, CDR1 KGHSH and CDR2 LQKENI. This CDR3 has 14 amino acids. V shed 3 bases, J shed 2 bases, and the junction held 4 bases outside the gene matches. The CDR3 coding sequence is TGTGCCAGCTCACCGTCCCAGGGGGCCTACGAGCAGTACTTC. Protein: CASSPSQGAYEQYF.

This rearrangement joins TRBV20-1 to TRBJ1-1; perhaps TRBD1 as D (5 bases). The germline gives CDR1 DFQATT, CDR2 SNEGSKA (reference sequence). The CDR3 consists of 13 residues. The V and J ends lost 3 bases and 10 bases respectively, with 18 bases between them. The DNA for the CDR3 is TGCAGTGCTAGTCAGTTTAAGGGGTCGACAGCTTTCTTT. It yields the protein CSASQFKGSTAFF.

The chain carries TRBV11-1 and TRBJ2-7, with D possibly TRBD1 on 6 matching bases. Trimming pared 5 bases from V and 3 bases from J, leaving 17 bases between. CDR1 is SGHAT and CDR2 is FQDESV in the germline V gene (reference sequence). The CDR3 contains 15 residues. The CDR3 nucleotides are TGTGCCAGCAGCGTGCATCGGGACACCTACTACGAGCAGTACTTC. Translating gives CASSVHRDTYYEQYF.

This chain joins TRBV10-2 and TRBJ2-7; 10 bases agree with TRBD2. After removal of 8 bases from V and 3 bases from J, the junction contained 7 bases not matched to a gene. CDR1 WSHSY and CDR2 SAAADI come from the germline V gene. CDR3 length equals 14 residues. The CDR3 is CASRRSSGGYEQYF. The CDR3 region has the DNA TGCGCCAGCCGGAGATCTAGCGGGGGCTACGAGCAGTACTTC.

This chain uses TRBV5-1 with TRBJ1-2; TRBD1 aligns across 7 bases. Trimming at V came to 2 bases and at J to 7 bases, leaving 8 bases not matched to a gene. The CDR3 runs to 14 residues. Germline V CDR1 and CDR2: SGHRS, YFSETQ. The DNA for the CDR3 is TGCGCCAGCAGCTTAGGGCAGGGGGTAGTTGGCTACACCTTC. Its protein is CASSLGQGVVGYTF.

This sequence joins TRBV6-2 or TRBV6-3 and TRBJ1-2, with D possibly TRBD1 on 6 matching bases. From germline, CDR1 is MNHEY and CDR2 SVGEGT. The ends were cut back, 4 bases at V and 4 bases at J, with 10 bases in the middle. This CDR3 comprises 13 residues. The CDR3 DNA sequence: TGTGCCAGCAGTTTACAGGGAAGCTATGGCTACACCTTC. Residues: CASSLQGSYGYTF.

V and J are TRBV27 and TRBJ1-5; the match to TRBD1 covers 9 bases. The J segment lost 3 bases and the V segment lost 10 bases, leaving 10 bases of the junction unmatched. Germline V gene data show CDR1 as MNHEY and CDR2 as SMNVEV (reference sequence). This CDR3 is 15 amino acids long. The CDR3 spells CAISPDRGFNQPQHF. As DNA, the CDR3 is TGTGCCATATCTCCCGACAGGGGGTTCAATCAGCCCCAGCATTTT.

This rearrangement joins TRBV9 to TRBJ2-2; D call uncertain. The germline V gene has CDR1 SGDLS and CDR2 YYNGEE. The CDR3 totals 16 residues. The V end was cut by 0 bases, the J end by 0 bases, with 9 bases between. CDR3: CASSVVDIANTGELFF. CDR3 DNA sequence: TGTGCCAGCAGCGTAGTTGACATCGCGAACACCGGGGAGCTGTTTTTT.

The J gene is TRBJ2-2, the V gene TRBV5-1; D gene unclear. This CDR3 region has 14 residues. Germline V gene data show CDR1 as SGHRS and CDR2 as YFSETQ. V was shortened by 5 bases and J by 5 bases, with 13 bases between the two germline ends. Here the CDR3 DNA reads TGCGCCAGCAGGTTTGGGCAGCCTACCGGGGAGCTGTTTTTT. Encoded protein: CASRFGQPTGELFF.

This chain joins TRBV30 and TRBJ1-4, with 7 nucleotides matching TRBD1. After removal of 1 base from V and 3 bases from J, the junction contained 5 bases not matched to a gene. There are 15 residues in the CDR3. The germline V gene has CDR1 GTSNPN and CDR2 SVGIG (reference sequence). CDR3 bases: TGTGCCTGGAGTGGGAACAGGGGCCCTAATGAAAAACTGTTTTTT. Translation gives CAWSGNRGPNEKLFF.